The source of this T cell receptor beta chain is a study of blood T cells in healthy people across ages. Study-wide context: Roughly one uniquely barcoded beta molecule per two T cells was captured.

CDR1 SGHTA and CDR2 FQGNSA come from the germline V gene. The CDR3 has 14 amino acids. Study-wide findings and caveats: Per-million-T-cell TCR beta diversity fell roughly linearly with age.

It was with a sample-barcoded 5' primer and a J-beta primer mix that a second PCR of about 6 to 12 cycles was run. In TCRdb, the 5' RACE reads were re-called with MiXCR into one record per CDR3 protein. This sample has hundreds of thousands of distinct CDR3 sequences, with about 52% found just once. This clonotype was counted a few times. Its matching antigen is unknown. The sample was blood. The J gene is TRBJ2-4, the V gene TRBV7-2, with 7 bases lining up with TRBD2. The end of the DNA fits TRBJ2-7 better, so the J call may be wrong. This receptor was taken from a woman aged 55-69 years in good health. CDR3 DNA sequence: TGTGCCAGCAGCTTACGGCGGGAGCCGGTCGAGCAGTACTTC. It codes for CASSLRREPVEQYF.